Listed below are T cell receptor beta chains from one sample, sequenced in a study of T cell repertoires in cytomegalovirus infection. One entry per CDR3 protein, called by TCRdb with MiXCR from the reads. The table has 75,000 to 100,000 distinct CDR3 sequences, approximately 30% seen once. These receptors' targets are unknown. Sample: CD8+ T cells from cultured PBMCs, taken from culture after CMV antigen stimulation. All receptors come from a human donor in good health (CMV status not recorded). Some clones in this sample may be carry-over from other donors' samples. The conserved cysteine and the conserved F or W are not part of the CDR3 here. D genes are given only for firm matches.

J gene | V gene | D gene | CDR3 protein
TRBJ1-5 | TRBV28 | TRBD1 | ASGTSTGNPDQPQH
TRBJ2-3 | TRBV6-1 | - | ASTQQGGGLTDTQY
TRBJ2-3 | TRBV7-6 | TRBD2 | ASSPGLAGGTDTQY
TRBJ2-7 | TRBV20-1 | - | SGGRGTQGEQY
TRBJ2-1 | TRBV7-6 | TRBD2 | ASSLAGGGGNEQF
TRBJ1-1 | TRBV27 | - | ASSIGTTNTEAF
TRBJ1-4 | TRBV15 | - | ATSRDFETGFNEKLF
TRBJ2-7 | TRBV7-9 | - | ASSNSPYEQY
TRBJ1-2 | TRBV12-3/TRBV12-4 | - | ASSSGTFYGYT
TRBJ2-1 | TRBV30 | - | AWSSRQGSRSYNEQF
TRBJ1-6 | TRBV6-4 | TRBD1 | ASSPDREISPLH
TRBJ2-1 | TRBV4-1 | - | ASSPPENNEQF
TRBJ2-7 | TRBV7-9 | - | ASSLAGKTHEQY
TRBJ2-1 | TRBV28 | TRBD1 | ASSPDRVSYNEQF
TRBJ2-7 | TRBV18 | - | ASSPPEAQGNEQY
TRBJ2-3 | TRBV7-2 | - | ASSLITDTQY
TRBJ1-2 | TRBV12-3/TRBV12-4 | - | ASWDTRTYYGYT
TRBJ1-6 | TRBV18 | - | ASSPLRGNSPLH
TRBJ1-1 | TRBV2 | - | ASSSTPGFNTEAF
TRBJ2-1 | TRBV7-2 | - | ASSPDRASNNEQF
TRBJ2-1 | TRBV3-1 | - | ASSQDSQDPYNEQF
TRBJ1-4 | TRBV5-1 | - | ASSTGTVNEKLF
TRBJ1-1 | TRBV7-2 | TRBD1 | ASSPAGGTEAF
TRBJ1-1 | TRBV7-2 | TRBD1 | ASSPWTGGGWTEAF
TRBJ2-7 | TRBV2 | - | ASSGEGNEQY
TRBJ1-2 | TRBV27 | TRBD1 | ASSSGQLANYGYT
TRBJ2-5 | TRBV15 | - | ATSTPEARPQETQY
TRBJ2-7 | TRBV11-2 | - | ASSFTPGHGSYEQY
TRBJ2-5 | TRBV27 | - | ASSQNQRPYQETQY
TRBJ2-1 | TRBV7-8 | TRBD1 | ASSLAKQGDYNEQF
TRBJ1-1 | TRBV6-5 | - | ASSYSKGTEAF
TRBJ2-5 | TRBV10-3 | - | AISESRGGFKETQY
TRBJ1-2 | TRBV7-8 | TRBD1 | ASSFDRAPNYGYT
TRBJ2-1 | TRBV12-5 | TRBD2 | ASGHGGGAVNEQF
TRBJ2-1 | TRBV7-2 | TRBD2 | ASSLERGVAGMEQF
TRBJ1-1 | TRBV7-9 | TRBD1 | ASSLPNRGTEAF
TRBJ2-3 | TRBV7-9 | - | ASSSTGEGTDTQY
TRBJ1-1 | TRBV12-3/TRBV12-4 | - | ASSKGTALDFSNTEAF
TRBJ2-7 | TRBV7-8 | - | ASSPGTYEQY
TRBJ1-5 | TRBV12-3/TRBV12-4 | TRBD1 | ASSASGGAGQPQH